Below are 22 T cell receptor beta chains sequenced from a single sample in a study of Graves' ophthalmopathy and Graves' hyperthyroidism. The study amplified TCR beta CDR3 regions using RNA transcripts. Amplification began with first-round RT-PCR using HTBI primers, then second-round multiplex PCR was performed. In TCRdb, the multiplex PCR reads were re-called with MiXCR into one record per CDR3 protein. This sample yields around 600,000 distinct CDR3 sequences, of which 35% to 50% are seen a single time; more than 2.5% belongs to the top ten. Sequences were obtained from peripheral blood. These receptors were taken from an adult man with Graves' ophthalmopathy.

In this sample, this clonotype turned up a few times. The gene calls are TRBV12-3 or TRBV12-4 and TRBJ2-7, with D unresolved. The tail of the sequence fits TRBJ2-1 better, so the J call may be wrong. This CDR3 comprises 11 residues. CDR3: CASSRGDEQFF. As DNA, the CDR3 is TGTGCCAGCAGCCGCGGCGATGAGCAGTTCTTC.

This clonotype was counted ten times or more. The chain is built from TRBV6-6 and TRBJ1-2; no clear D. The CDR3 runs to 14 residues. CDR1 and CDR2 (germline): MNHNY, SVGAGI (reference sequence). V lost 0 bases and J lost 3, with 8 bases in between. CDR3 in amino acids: CASSYSTGDYGYTF. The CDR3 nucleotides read TGTGCCAGCAGTTACTCGACCGGGGACTATGGCTACACCTTC.

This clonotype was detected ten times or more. CDR3 protein: CASSKQGQTNEKLFF. The CDR3 DNA sequence: TGTGCCAGCAGTAAACAGGGACAGACTAATGAAAAACTGTTTTTT. The V gene is TRBV2, the J gene TRBJ1-4, with 7 bases identical to TRBD1. This CDR3 has 15 amino acids. V lost 5 bases, J lost 2 bases, and 5 bases stayed unmatched. Germline CDR1 is SNHLY and CDR2 is FYNNEI.

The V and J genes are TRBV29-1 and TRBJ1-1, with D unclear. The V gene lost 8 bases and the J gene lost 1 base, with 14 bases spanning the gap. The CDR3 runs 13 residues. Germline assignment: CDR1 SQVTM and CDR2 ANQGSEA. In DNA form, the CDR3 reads TGCAGCCAAGATCCAGCAGCGAACACTGAAGCTTTCTTT. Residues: CSQDPAANTEAFF.

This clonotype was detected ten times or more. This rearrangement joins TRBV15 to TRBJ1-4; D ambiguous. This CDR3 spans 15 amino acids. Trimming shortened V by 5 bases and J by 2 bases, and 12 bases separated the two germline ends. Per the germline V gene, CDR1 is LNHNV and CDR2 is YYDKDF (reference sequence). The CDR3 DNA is TGTGCCACCAGCGGGATGTCGGCTACTAATGAAAAACTGTTTTTT. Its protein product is CATSGMSATNEKLFF.

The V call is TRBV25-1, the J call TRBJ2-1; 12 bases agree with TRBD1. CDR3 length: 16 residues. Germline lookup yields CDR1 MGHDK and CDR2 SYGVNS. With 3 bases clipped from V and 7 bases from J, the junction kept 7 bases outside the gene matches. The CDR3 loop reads CASSDPPGQGANEQFF. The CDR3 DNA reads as TGTGCCAGCAGTGATCCACCGGGACAGGGGGCAAATGAGCAGTTCTTC.

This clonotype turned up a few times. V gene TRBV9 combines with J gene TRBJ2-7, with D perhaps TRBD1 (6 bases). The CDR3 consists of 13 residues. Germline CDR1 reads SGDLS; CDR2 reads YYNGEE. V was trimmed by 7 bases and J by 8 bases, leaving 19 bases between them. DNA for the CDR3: TGTGCCAGCTCCGCCTCGGACAGCCAAAAGCAGTACTTC. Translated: CASSASDSQKQYF.

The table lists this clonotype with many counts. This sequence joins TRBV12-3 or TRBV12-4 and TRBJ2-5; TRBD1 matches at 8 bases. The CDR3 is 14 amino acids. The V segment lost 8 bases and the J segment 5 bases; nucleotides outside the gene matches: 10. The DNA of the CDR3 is TGTGCCAGCTCAGGACAGGGTTTCTTCGAGACCCAGTACTTC. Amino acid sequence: CASSGQGFFETQYF.

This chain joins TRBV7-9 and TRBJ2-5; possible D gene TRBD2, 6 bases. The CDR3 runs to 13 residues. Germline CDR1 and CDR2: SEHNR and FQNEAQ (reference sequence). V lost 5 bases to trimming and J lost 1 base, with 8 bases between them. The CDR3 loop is CASSKGLQETQYF. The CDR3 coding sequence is TGTGCCAGCAGCAAGGGACTCCAAGAGACCCAGTACTTC. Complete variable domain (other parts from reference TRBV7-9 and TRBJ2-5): DTGVSQNPRHKITKRGQNVTFRCDPISEHNRLYWYRQTLGQGPEFLTYFQNEAQLEKSRLLSDRFSAERPKGSFSTLEIQRTEQGDSAMYLCASSKGLQETQYFGPGTRLLVL.

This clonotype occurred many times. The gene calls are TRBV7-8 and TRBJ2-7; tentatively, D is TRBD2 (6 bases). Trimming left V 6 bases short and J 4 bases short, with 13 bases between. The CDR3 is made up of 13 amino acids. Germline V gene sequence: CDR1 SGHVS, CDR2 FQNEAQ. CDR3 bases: TGTGCCAGCAGGGCCAAGGGGAGGTACGAGCAGTACTTC. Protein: CASRAKGRYEQYF. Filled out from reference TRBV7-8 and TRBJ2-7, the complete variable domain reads GAGVSQSPRYKVAKRGQDVALRCDPISGHVSLFWYQQALGQGPEFLTYFQNEAQLDKSGLPSDRFFAERPEGSVSTLKIQRTQQEDSAVYLCASRAKGRYEQYFGPGTRLTVT.

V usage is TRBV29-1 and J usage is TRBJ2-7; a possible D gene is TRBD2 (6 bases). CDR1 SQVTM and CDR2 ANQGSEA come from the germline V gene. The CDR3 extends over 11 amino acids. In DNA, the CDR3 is TGCAGGCGCGGGGCGACCTACGAGCAGTACTTC. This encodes CRRGATYEQYF.

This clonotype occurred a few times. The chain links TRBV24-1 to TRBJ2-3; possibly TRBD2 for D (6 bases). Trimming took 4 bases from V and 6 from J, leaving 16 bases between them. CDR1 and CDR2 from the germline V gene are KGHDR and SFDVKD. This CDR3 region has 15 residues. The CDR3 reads CATSDPGLGMDTQYF. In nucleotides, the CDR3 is TGTGCCACCAGTGACCCGGGACTTGGAATGGATACGCAGTATTTT.

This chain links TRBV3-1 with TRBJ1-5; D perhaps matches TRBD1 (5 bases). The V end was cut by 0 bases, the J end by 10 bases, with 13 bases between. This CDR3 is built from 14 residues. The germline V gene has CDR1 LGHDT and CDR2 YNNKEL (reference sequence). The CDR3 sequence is CASSQDGAGSPQHF. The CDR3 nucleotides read TGTGCCAGCAGCCAAGATGGGGCAGGGAGTCCCCAGCATTTT.

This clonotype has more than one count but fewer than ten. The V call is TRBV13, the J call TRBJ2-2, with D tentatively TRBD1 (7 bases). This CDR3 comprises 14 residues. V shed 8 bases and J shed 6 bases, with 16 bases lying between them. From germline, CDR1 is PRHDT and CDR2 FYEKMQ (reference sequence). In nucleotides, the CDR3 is TGTGCCAGCTGCGGGACAGCCGGACCCGGGGAGCTGTTTTTT. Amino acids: CASCGTAGPGELFF.

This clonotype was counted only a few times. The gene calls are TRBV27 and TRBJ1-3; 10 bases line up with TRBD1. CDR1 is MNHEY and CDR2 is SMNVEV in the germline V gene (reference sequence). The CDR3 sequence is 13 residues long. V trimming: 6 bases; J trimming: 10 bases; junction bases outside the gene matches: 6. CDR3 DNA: TGTGCCAGCAGGGGACAGGGGAAAGGTACCATATATTTT. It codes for CASRGQGKGTIYF.

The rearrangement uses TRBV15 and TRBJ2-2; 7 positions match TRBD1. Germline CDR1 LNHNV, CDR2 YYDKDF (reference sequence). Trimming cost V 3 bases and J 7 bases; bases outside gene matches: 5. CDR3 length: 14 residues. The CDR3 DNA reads TGTGCCACCAGCAGGCGACAGGGTGACGGGGAGCTGTTTTTT. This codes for CATSRRQGDGELFF.

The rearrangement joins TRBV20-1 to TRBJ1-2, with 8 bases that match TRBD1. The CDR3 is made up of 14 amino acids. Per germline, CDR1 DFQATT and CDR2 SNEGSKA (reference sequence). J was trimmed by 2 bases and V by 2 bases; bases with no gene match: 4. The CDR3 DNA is TGCAGTGCTAGAAACAGGGGGGAGAACTATGGCTACACCTTC. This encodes CSARNRGENYGYTF.

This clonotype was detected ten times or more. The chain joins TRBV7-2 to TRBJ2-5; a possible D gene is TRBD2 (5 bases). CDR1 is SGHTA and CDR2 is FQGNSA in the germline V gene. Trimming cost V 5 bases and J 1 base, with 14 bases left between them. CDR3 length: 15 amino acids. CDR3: CASSPSSGSQETQYF. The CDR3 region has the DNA TGTGCCAGCAGCCCCAGCTCTGGGAGCCAAGAGACCCAGTACTTC.

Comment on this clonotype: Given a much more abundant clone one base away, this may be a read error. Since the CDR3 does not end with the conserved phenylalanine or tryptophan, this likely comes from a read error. This CDR3 is CSASAGGGQGRNQPQHL. The CDR3 DNA sequence: TGCAGTGCTAGTGCTGGCGGGGGACAGGGCAGAAATCAGCCCCAGCATTTG. This chain joins TRBV20-1 and TRBJ1-5, with 9 bases identical to TRBD1. Germline V gene lookup returns CDR1 DFQATT and CDR2 SNEGSKA (reference sequence). The V gene end was trimmed by 3 bases and the J gene end by 4 bases; junction bases not matched to a gene: 13. The CDR3 loop spans 17 amino acids.

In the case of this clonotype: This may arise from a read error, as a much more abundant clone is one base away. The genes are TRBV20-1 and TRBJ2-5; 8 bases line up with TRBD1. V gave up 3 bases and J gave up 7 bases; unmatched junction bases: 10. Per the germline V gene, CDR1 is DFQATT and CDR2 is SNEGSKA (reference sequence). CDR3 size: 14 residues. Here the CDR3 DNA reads TGCAGTGCTAGGACGACAGGGGTAAAAGGGACCCAGTACTTC. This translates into CSARTTGVKGTQYF.

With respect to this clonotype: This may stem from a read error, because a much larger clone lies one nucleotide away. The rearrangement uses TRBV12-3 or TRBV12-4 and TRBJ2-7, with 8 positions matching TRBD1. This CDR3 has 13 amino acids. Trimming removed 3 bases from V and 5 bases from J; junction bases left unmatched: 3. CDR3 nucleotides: TGTGCCAGCAGTTTCTTGACAGGGGACGAGCAGTACTTC. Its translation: CASSFLTGDEQYF.

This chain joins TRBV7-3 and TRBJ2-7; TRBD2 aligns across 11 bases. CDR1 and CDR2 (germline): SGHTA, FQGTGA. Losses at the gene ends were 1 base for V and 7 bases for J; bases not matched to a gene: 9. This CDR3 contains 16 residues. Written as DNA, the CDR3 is TGTGCCAGCAGCTTAAGGCTAGCGGGAGGTGATACTGAGCAGTACTTC. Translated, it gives CASSLRLAGGDTEQYF.